This T cell receptor (beta chain) was captured in a study of human T cells and chemical hapten exposure. Methods used by the authors: Sample TCR counts, which ranged from roughly 20,000 to 750,000, had a median of approximately 94,000. TCRdb passed the RACE reads through MiXCR, listing each CDR3 protein once. The V and J calls shown here were made by TCRdb, not taken from the authors' results. The sample consists of about 140,000 distinct CDR3 sequences, about 10% of them appearing once. This clonotype was recorded at least ten times. Time point denoted: patch test 2, 6 weeks after DPC sensitization. Treatment indicated: therapeutic diphenylcyclopropenone sensitization with weekly scalp DPC. Extraction yielded total RNA from whole blood (unfractionated). The V end was cut by 5 bases, the J end by 1 base, with 5 bases between. Germline V CDR1 and CDR2: SQVTM, ANQGSEA. The CDR3 is made up of 11 amino acids.

The source of this sequence is a woman aged 45-59 years with alopecia areata. Some clones in this sample may be carry-over from other donors' samples. The J gene is TRBJ1-1, the V gene TRBV29-1; D may be TRBD1 (5 bases). This sample comprised whole blood, obtained in connection with sensitization to the hapten diphenylcyclopropenone (DPC). CDR3 DNA: TGCAGCGTTCAGGGGAACACTGAAGCTTTCTTT. Amino acids: CSVQGNTEAFF.